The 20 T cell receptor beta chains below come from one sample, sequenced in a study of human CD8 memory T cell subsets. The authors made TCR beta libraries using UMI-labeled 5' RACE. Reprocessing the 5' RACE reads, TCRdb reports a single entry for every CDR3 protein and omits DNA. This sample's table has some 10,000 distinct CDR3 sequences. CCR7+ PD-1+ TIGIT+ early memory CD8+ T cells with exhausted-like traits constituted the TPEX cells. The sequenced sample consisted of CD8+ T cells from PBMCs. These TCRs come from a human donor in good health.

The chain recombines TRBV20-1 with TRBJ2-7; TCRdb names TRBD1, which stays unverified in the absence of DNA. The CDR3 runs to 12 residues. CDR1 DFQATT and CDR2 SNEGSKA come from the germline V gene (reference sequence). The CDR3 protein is CSADGGEYEQYF.

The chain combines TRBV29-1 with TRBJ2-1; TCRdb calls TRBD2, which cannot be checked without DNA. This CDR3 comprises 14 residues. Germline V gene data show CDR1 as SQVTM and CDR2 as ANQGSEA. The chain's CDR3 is CSVESGQRVVRQFF.

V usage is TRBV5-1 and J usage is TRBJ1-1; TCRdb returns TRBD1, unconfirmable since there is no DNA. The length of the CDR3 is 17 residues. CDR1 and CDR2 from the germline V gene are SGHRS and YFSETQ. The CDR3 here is CASSLAARPGENTEAFF.

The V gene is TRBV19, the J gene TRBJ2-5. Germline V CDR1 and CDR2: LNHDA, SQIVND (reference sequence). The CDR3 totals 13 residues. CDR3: CASSLVGIETQYF.

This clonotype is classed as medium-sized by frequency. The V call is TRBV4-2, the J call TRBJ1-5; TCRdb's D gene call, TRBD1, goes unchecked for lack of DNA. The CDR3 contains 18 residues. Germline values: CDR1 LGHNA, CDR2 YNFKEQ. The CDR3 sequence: CASSQDLPGTGGDQPQHF.

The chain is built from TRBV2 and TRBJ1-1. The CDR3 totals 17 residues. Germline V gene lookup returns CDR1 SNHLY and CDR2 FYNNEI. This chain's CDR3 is CASSDYRREPLNTEAFF.

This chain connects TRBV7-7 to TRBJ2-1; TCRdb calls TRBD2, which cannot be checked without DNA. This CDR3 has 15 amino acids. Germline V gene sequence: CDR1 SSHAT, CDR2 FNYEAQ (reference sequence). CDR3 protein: CASSLSRGHHNEQFF.

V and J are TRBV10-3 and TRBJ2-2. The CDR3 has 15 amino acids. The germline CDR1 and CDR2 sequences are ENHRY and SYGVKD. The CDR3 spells CAISGSEGSPGELFF.

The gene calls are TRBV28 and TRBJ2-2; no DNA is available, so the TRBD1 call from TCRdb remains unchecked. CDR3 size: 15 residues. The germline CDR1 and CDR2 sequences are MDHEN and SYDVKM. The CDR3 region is CASRVQGALTGELFF.

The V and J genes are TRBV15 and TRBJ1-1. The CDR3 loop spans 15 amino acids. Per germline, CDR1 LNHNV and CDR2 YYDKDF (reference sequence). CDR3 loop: CATSRDLTANTEAFF.

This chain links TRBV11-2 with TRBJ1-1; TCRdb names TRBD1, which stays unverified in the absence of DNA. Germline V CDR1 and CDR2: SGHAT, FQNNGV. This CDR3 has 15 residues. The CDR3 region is CASSLGQGMNTEAFF.

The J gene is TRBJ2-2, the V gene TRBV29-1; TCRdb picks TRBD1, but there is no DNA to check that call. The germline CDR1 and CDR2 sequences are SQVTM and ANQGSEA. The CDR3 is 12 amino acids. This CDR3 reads CSGTGFVGELFF.

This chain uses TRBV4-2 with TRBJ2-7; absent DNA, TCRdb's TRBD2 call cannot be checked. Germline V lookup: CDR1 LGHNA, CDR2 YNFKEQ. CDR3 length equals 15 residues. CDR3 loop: CASSQGLAGGLEQYF.

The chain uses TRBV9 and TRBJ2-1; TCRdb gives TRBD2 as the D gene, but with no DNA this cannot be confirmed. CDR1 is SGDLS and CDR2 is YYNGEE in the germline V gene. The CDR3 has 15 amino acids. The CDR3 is CASSVEVSGGGEQFF.

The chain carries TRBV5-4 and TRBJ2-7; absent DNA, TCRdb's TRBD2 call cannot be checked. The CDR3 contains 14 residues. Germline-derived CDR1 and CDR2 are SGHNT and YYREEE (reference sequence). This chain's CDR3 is CASSYSGRGTEQYF.

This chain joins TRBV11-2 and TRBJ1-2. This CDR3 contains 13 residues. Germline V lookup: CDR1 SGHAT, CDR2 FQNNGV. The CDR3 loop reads CASSHWTEDGYTF.

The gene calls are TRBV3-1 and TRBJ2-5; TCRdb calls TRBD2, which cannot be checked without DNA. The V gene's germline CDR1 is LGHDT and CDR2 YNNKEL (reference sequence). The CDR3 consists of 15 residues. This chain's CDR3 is CASSALGEEGETQYF.

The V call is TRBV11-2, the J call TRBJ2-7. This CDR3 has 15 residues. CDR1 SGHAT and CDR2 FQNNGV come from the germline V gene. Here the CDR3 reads CASSLTGGRTYEQYF.

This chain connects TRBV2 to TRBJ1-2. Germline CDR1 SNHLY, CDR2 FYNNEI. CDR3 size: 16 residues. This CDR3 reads CASSLTFTTDNYGYTF.

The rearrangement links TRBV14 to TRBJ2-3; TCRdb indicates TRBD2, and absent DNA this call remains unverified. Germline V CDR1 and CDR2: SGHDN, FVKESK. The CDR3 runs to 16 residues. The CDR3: CASSQGGGPSADTQYF.